These 28 T cell receptor beta chains share one sample of origin, sequenced in a study of PD-L1 blockade in urothelial cancer (dated by TCRdb to about 2017). Library generation was performed with the immunoSEQ multiplex PCR assay. The clones in this table, taken by TCRdb from immuneACCESS, are in-frame only. Not every clone is retained; where verified, under half of the shortfall comes from an unresolved V gene, and the cause of the rest is unknown. The sample records about 82,000 clones, about nine tenths of which are singletons. Roughly 6.1% of the sample is in the top ten clones. The material was PBMCs, obtained around atezolizumab (anti-PD-L1) treatment. These TCRs come from a woman aged 65 to 85 with urothelial cancer.

This clone appeared once. The V call is TRBV7-2, the J call TRBJ1-2; 10 bases are shared with TRBD1. The CDR3 loop spans 15 amino acids. After removal of 1 base from V and 4 bases from J, the junction contained 3 bases not matched to a gene. Germline CDR1 reads SGHTA; CDR2 reads FQGNSA. The CDR3 loop reads CASSLGQGAVYGYTF. The CDR3 DNA reads as TGTGCCAGCAGCTTAGGACAGGGGGCAGTCTATGGCTACACCTTC.

The V and J genes are TRBV18 and TRBJ2-7; 13 nucleotides align to TRBD2. The CDR3 spans 16 residues. Germline CDR1 and CDR2: KGHSH and LQKENI. The V gene end was trimmed by 4 bases and the J gene end by 2 bases; junction bases not matched to a gene: 5. The CDR3 region is CASSLPGTSGTYEQYF. The CDR3 DNA reads as TGTGCCAGCTCACTACCCGGGACTAGCGGGACCTACGAGCAGTACTTC.

This clone was detected many times. The sample carries other DNA sequences with the same CDR3. The rearrangement links TRBV29-1 to TRBJ2-5; no clear D. This CDR3 is 11 amino acids long. CDR1 is SQVTM and CDR2 is ANQGSEA in the germline V gene. The germline V and J ends were trimmed by 3 bases and 2 bases, with 4 bases remaining between them. In nucleotides, the CDR3 is TGCAGCGTTGAGCGGCAAGAGACCCAGTACTTC. This sequence encodes CSVERQETQYF.

The chain is built from TRBV29-1 and TRBJ2-1, with 8 bases matching TRBD2. This CDR3 comprises 13 residues. From germline, CDR1 is SQVTM and CDR2 ANQGSEA. V lost 3 bases, J lost 3 bases, and 1 base stayed unmatched. The CDR3 loop reads CSVDTSGYNEQFF. CDR3 nucleotides: TGCAGCGTTGATACTAGCGGCTACAATGAGCAGTTCTTC.

The sample holds one count of this clone. V gene TRBV25-1 combines with J gene TRBJ2-3; possible D gene TRBD1, 5 bases. The V end was cut by 4 bases, the J end by 6 bases, with 8 bases between. Germline-derived CDR1 and CDR2 are MGHDK and SYGVNS. The CDR3 spans 12 residues. This chain's CDR3 is CASSAAGDTQYF. The CDR3 bases are TGTGCCAGCAGTGCCGCAGGGGATACGCAGTATTTT.

A note on this clone: A junction end diverges from the germline sequence, so it may reflect a read error. The V gene is TRBV25-1, the J gene TRBJ1-1; D is uncertain. The germline CDR1 and CDR2 sequences are MGHDK and SYGVNS. The CDR3 loop spans 13 amino acids. CDR3 DNA: TGTGTCAGCAGTGCCACCGAGGGCTCTGAAGCTTTCTTT. It is translated as CVSSATEGSEAFF.

V gene TRBV7-6 combines with J gene TRBJ1-3, with D possibly matching TRBD1 (6 bases). Trimming took 4 bases from V and 1 from J, leaving 14 bases between them. Germline V gene data show CDR1 as SGHVS and CDR2 as FNYEAQ. This CDR3 is 16 amino acids long. The CDR3 reads CASSWAGGLSGNTIYF. As DNA, the CDR3 is TGTGCCAGCAGCTGGGCGGGGGGGCTATCTGGAAACACCATATATTTT.

This chain uses TRBV5-1 with TRBJ1-1; no clear D. The V gene's germline CDR1 is SGHRS and CDR2 YFSETQ. V shed 4 bases and J shed 1 base, with 11 bases lying between them. There are 14 residues in the CDR3. In DNA form, the CDR3 reads TGCGCCAGCAGCGTTGTCCAGGCGAACACTGAAGCTTTCTTT. The encoded protein is CASSVVQANTEAFF.

This sequence joins TRBV6-5 and TRBJ1-1, with TRBD1 as a possible D gene (5 bases). Deletions cut 7 bases from V and 4 bases from J, with 13 bases between. Germline assignment: CDR1 MNHEY and CDR2 SVGAGI. This CDR3 contains 13 residues. The CDR3: CASTELGGTEAFF. The CDR3 nucleotides read TGTGCCAGCACCGAACTGGGGGGCACTGAAGCTTTCTTT.

This rearrangement joins TRBV9 to TRBJ1-2; D gene ambiguous. Trimming shortened V by 0 bases and J by 3 bases, and 9 bases separated the two germline ends. This CDR3 has 14 amino acids. CDR1 is SGDLS and CDR2 is YYNGEE in the germline V gene. CDR3 coding DNA: TGTGCCAGCAGCGTAGGGGTCCAGGACTATGGCTACACCTTC. This gives the protein CASSVGVQDYGYTF.

The CDR3 sequence: CSVEEAGTGAETQYF. The DNA for the CDR3 is TGCAGCGTTGAAGAGGCCGGGACAGGGGCGGAGACCCAGTACTTC. This chain uses TRBV29-1 with TRBJ2-5; 10 nucleotides agree with TRBD1. The germline gives CDR1 SQVTM, CDR2 ANQGSEA. V lost 0 bases to trimming and J lost 5 bases; unmatched junction nucleotides: 6. The CDR3 contains 15 residues.

This rearrangement joins TRBV7-2 to TRBJ2-3, with D maybe TRBD2 (6 bases). CDR1 and CDR2 (germline): SGHTA, FQGNSA. Deletions cut 7 bases from V and 5 bases from J, with 19 bases between. The CDR3 has 15 residues. The CDR3 DNA reads TGTGCCAGCACTCTCATGGGGGGACCGGTAGATACGCAGTATTTT. Residues: CASTLMGGPVDTQYF.

The rearrangement links TRBV19 to TRBJ1-1, with TRBD1 identical over 9 bases. This CDR3 is built from 15 residues. J gave up 4 bases and V 5 bases, and 8 bases lay outside the gene matches. CDR1 is LNHDA and CDR2 is SQIVND in the germline V gene (reference sequence). In DNA form, the CDR3 reads TGTGCCAGTAGTCCCGAACCGACAGGGGGCACTGAAGCTTTCTTT. Amino acid sequence: CASSPEPTGGTEAFF. Supplemented by reference TRBV19 and TRBJ1-1, the full variable domain reads DGGITQSPKYLFRKEGQNVTLSCEQNLNHDAMYWYRQDPGQGLRLIYYSQIVNDFQKGDIAEGYSVSREKKESFPLTVTSAQKNPTAFYLCASSPEPTGGTEAFFGQGTRLTVV.

This clone was observed a single time. The chain employs TRBV4-2 and TRBJ1-2; D is unclear. CDR1 and CDR2 (germline): LGHNA, YNFKEQ. The germline V and J ends were trimmed by 1 base and 0 bases, with 12 bases remaining between them. This CDR3 has 16 residues. The CDR3 loop reads CASSQGIGPANYGYTF. CDR3 nucleotide sequence: TGTGCCAGCAGCCAAGGGATTGGGCCGGCTAACTATGGCTACACCTTC.

V gene TRBV6-5 combines with J gene TRBJ1-5, with unresolved D. The CDR3 extends over 15 amino acids. Trimming shortened V by 4 bases and J by 5 bases, and 15 bases separated the two germline ends. Per the germline V gene, CDR1 is MNHEY and CDR2 is SVGAGI. CDR3: CASSSRREGYQPQHF. CDR3 DNA sequence: TGTGCCAGCAGTTCCAGGAGGGAAGGTTATCAGCCCCAGCATTTT.

The table lists this clone with a few counts. The chain is built from TRBV29-1 and TRBJ1-2; TRBD1 agrees at 9 bases. There are 13 residues in the CDR3. Germline CDR1 and CDR2: SQVTM and ANQGSEA. Trimming took 4 bases from V and 5 from J; bases not matched to a gene: 5. CDR3 in DNA: TGCAGCGTTGCAACAGGGGGCGGGTATGGCTACACCTTC. This encodes CSVATGGGYGYTF.

The chain links TRBV19 to TRBJ2-1, with 7 nucleotides matching TRBD1. Germline CDR1 reads LNHDA; CDR2 reads SQIVND (reference sequence). Unmatched junction bases numbered 11, after V lost 6 bases and J lost 3 bases. The CDR3 contains 16 residues. The CDR3 DNA follows: TGTGCCAGTAGAGTAGGTGGGCCAGGGGGCTACAATGAGCAGTTCTTC. Protein: CASRVGGPGGYNEQFF.

The V call is TRBV5-1, the J call TRBJ2-2; D call uncertain. The CDR3 totals 13 residues. Germline V CDR1 and CDR2: SGHRS, YFSETQ. V shed 1 base and J shed 9 bases, with 10 bases lying between them. CDR3 protein: CASSLPPLRELFF. CDR3 nucleotide sequence: TGCGCCAGCAGCTTGCCCCCCTTAAGGGAGCTGTTTTTT.

DNA of the CDR3: TGTGCCAGCAGCTTCGACAAAATCTATCATGGCTACACCTTC. Translating it yields CASSFDKIYHGYTF. J is TRBJ1-2 and V is TRBV5-4; unclear D gene. V dropped 2 bases and J dropped 6 bases, with 14 bases sitting between them. Germline assignment: CDR1 SGHNT and CDR2 YYREEE (reference sequence). The CDR3 contains 14 residues.

This clone was picked up one time. V and J are TRBV7-9 and TRBJ2-7; D perhaps matches TRBD1 (6 bases). This CDR3 contains 14 residues. The germline V gene encodes CDR1 SEHNR and CDR2 FQNEAQ (reference sequence). V was trimmed by 5 bases and J by 5 bases, leaving 16 bases between them. The CDR3 is CASSGQTGNHEQYF. As DNA, the CDR3 is TGTGCCAGCAGCGGCCAAACAGGGAACCACGAGCAGTACTTC.

The gene calls are TRBV27 and TRBJ1-4; D remains unclear. Germline V gene lookup returns CDR1 MNHEY and CDR2 SMNVEV (reference sequence). The CDR3 extends over 13 amino acids. V lost 8 bases to trimming and J lost 11 bases, with 18 bases between them. The CDR3: CASCSGPLGKLFF. The CDR3 DNA sequence: TGTGCCAGCTGCTCGGGTCCCCTTGGGAAACTGTTTTTT.

The genes are TRBV18 and TRBJ2-7; no definite D call. CDR3 length equals 13 residues. V dropped 1 base and J dropped 2 bases, with 6 bases sitting between them. CDR1 and CDR2 (germline): KGHSH, LQKENI. In DNA form, the CDR3 reads TGTGCCAGCTCACCACAGACAACCTACGAGCAGTACTTC. Translation: CASSPQTTYEQYF.

The chain joins TRBV7-2 to TRBJ1-3, with a tentative D call TRBD1 (6 bases). Germline CDR1 and CDR2: SGHTA and FQGNSA. The V gene lost 1 base and the J gene lost 0 bases, with 10 bases spanning the gap. This CDR3 contains 16 residues. Here the CDR3 reads CASSLGTAFSGNTIYF. DNA for the CDR3: TGTGCCAGCAGCTTAGGGACAGCGTTCTCTGGAAACACCATATATTTT. Complete variable domain (other parts from reference TRBV7-2 and TRBJ1-3): GAGVSQSPSNKVTEKGKDVELRCDPISGHTALYWYRQSLGQGLEFLIYFQGNSAPDKSGLPSDRFSAERTGGSVSTLTIQRTQQEDSAVYLCASSLGTAFSGNTIYFGEGSWLTVV.

V usage is TRBV5-6 and J usage is TRBJ2-1; possible D gene TRBD2, 5 bases. CDR1 SGHDT and CDR2 YYEEEE come from the germline V gene. The CDR3 length is 12 residues. The ends were cut back, 1 base at V and 9 bases at J, with 8 bases in the middle. The CDR3 coding sequence is TGTGCCAGCAGCTTGTTGGGAGTTGAGCAGTTCTTC. Its translation: CASSLLGVEQFF.

J is TRBJ2-1 and V is TRBV6-6; 11 nucleotides align to TRBD2. The V gene end was trimmed by 0 bases and the J gene end by 9 bases; junction bases not matched to a gene: 7. There are 16 residues in the CDR3. From germline, CDR1 is MNHNY and CDR2 SVGAGI (reference sequence). DNA for the CDR3: TGTGCCAGCAGTTACTCGATTAGCGGGAGGGCCCGTGAGCAGTTCTTC. It encodes CASSYSISGRAREQFF.

The rearrangement joins TRBV5-4 to TRBJ1-2; perhaps TRBD1 as D (5 bases). The CDR3 contains 14 residues. Per germline, CDR1 SGHNT and CDR2 YYREEE (reference sequence). Deletions cut 6 bases from V and 1 base from J, with 13 bases between. CDR3: CASTAGVNNYGYTF. In DNA form, the CDR3 reads TGTGCCAGCACGGCGGGGGTAAATAACTATGGCTACACCTTC.

The CDR3 region has the DNA TGTGCCAGCAGCTGGGGGACAGGGGGAAACATTCAGTACTTC. Translated: CASSWGTGGNIQYF. J is TRBJ2-4 and V is TRBV5-6, with 11 bases fitting TRBD1. This CDR3 spans 14 amino acids. Looked up from germline, CDR1 is SGHDT and CDR2 is YYEEEE. V shed 3 bases, J shed 6 bases, and the junction held 2 bases outside the gene matches.

J is TRBJ2-5 and V is TRBV5-4; possible D gene TRBD2, 6 bases. The length of the CDR3 is 12 residues. V lost 4 bases to trimming and J lost 5 bases, with 9 bases between them. Germline CDR1 SGHNT, CDR2 YYREEE (reference sequence). In DNA, the CDR3 is TGTGCCAGCAGCGCGGGGATGGAGACCCAGTACTTC. It translates to CASSAGMETQYF.